The present T cell receptor beta chain was sequenced within a study of T cells in women clearing cervical HPV infection (dated by TCRdb to the late 2010s). A note on the overall study: Cases were approximately 25 women with histologically confirmed HPV16-related CIN3 or worse, including a couple of invasive cancers. HLA typing was available for only a few women, so HLA type could not be excluded as a confounder. The controls were around 26 women whose single incident HPV16 infection cleared within 12 months with no development of precancer or cancer. An exploratory proof-of-principle case-control study, nested within the Guanacaste HPV Natural History Study in Costa Rica, was conducted to compare TCR repertoires across cervical HPV16 outcomes. Cases had a median age of about 34 years compared with 37 to 40 for controls, and baseline characteristics showed no significant differences between the groups. Blood from cases was collected at the visit at which the lesion was first identified, whereas blood from controls was collected once infection was no longer detected. The parent cohort enrolled 8,500 to 13,000 women aged 18 or older in Guanacaste, Costa Rica, during about 1992 to 1995 and followed them for approximately seven years. Cases and controls were matched on year of sample collection and on age within five years. As quality controls, five blinded duplicates were added to each group, bringing the total to roughly 60 samples made up of approximately 50 participants and approximately 10 replicates. Among cases, blood sampling came a median of roughly 150 days after lesion detection, with an interquartile range of about 85 to 220 days.

The immunoSEQ assay used multiplex PCR to amplify TCR beta CDR3 regions from an average of roughly 1.2 ug of genomic DNA per sample. Primer bias was corrected in the assay by using a complete synthetic TCR repertoire to establish an amplification baseline. Amplicons were sequenced on the Illumina platform. Regarding the original processing steps: Sequences were error-corrected by clustering with frequency ratios and a modified nearest-neighbor algorithm, then analyzed in the immunoSEQ Analyzer with IMGT gene definitions. At each rarefaction depth, TCR richness and evenness were averaged across 20 rarefaction repeats, and any sample with fewer sequences than the depth was left out. Wilcoxon rank sum tests with FDR correction were used to compare relative abundances of V, D and J genes between the groups. In the blinded duplicates, the intraclass correlation was about 96% for TCR richness and averaged about 76% across more than 65 gene segments. TCRdb obtained this table from immuneACCESS and retained in-frame rearrangements with V and J assigned. These tables miss some clones; where compared with another copy, unresolved V genes account for less than half of the shortfall, and the remainder is unexplained. V and J calls and clone size are as listed in that table; D and trimming were resolved from the DNA. This sample's clone table shows over 30,000 clones. The ten top clones hold about 3.9% of the sample.

What the work shows at the level of the full study, not this receptor alone: Random forest classifiers combining richness and V gene abundances distinguished cases from controls with an estimated AUC of 0.7 to 0.85. Because the number of T cells in each sample was unknown, differences in richness could reflect differing T-cell content rather than repertoire biology. Cases had lower TRBV6-7 relative abundance than controls (approximately 0.11% versus 0.16%; Bonferroni P = 0.0008). Significantly higher TCR repertoire richness was observed in CIN3+ cases than in controls across sequencing depths, whereas no difference in evenness was found. Whether associations preceded infection or resulted from infection could not be shown with the cross-sectional design, and effector/memory subsets and HPV-specific T cells were not isolated.

Details on this clone: There is no known antigen for this receptor. Read coverage stops 3 residues before the CDR3 terminus; the germline J gene supplies the remainder.

Looking up the germline V gene yields CDR1 MNHEY and CDR2 SVGEGT. Including the terminal cysteine and phenylalanine, the CDR3 comprises 13 residues. The DNA shown is the part of the CDR3 that was read: 30 bases, in frame from base 1. V trim: 8 bases; J trim: 1 base; unmatched bases: 4. Every participant had a single incident cervical HPV16 infection, and women with prevalent HPV16 infections were excluded. Cervical HPV DNA was detected with MY09/MY11 PCR, and genotyping was done by dot-blot hybridization. Approximately 16 mL of heparinized blood were centrifuged, and the buffy coat was aliquoted, frozen at -30°C, then stored at -80°C. QIAGEN kits were used to extract genomic DNA from buffy coat specimens.

The clonotype was recovered from a woman between 18 and 69 years old with a cervical HPV16 infection that either progressed to CIN3+ or cleared (not recorded which). The specimen was blood buffy coat. The sequence is built from TRBV6-2 or TRBV6-3 and TRBJ2-5, with 7 bases matching TRBD2. CDR3 reads: CASLERGQETQYF. The CDR3 DNA, read in part, is TGTGCCAGCCTCGAGCGGGGCCAAGAGACC.